This T cell receptor (beta chain) was documented in a study of T cell clonality in common variable immunodeficiency. General observations from the study: In common variable immunodeficiency, TCR beta chains reportedly carried fewer deletions and N-nucleotide insertions. Fewer TCRbeta clones were shared among CVID subjects than controls. CVID subjects had higher TCRbeta clonality than healthy controls, most marked in about a third.

For at least one year, all CVID subjects received replacement immunoglobulin. Blood came from CVID subjects not ill and not taking immunomodulatory or immunosuppressive medication. Turning to this clone: Its antigen remains unidentified. The sequenced fragment ends 3 residues before the CDR3 boundary, so the rest is inferred from the germline J gene.

V dropped 2 bases and J dropped 0 bases, with 7 bases sitting between them. The CDR3 is made up of 15 amino acids. Germline V gives CDR1 SGHTA, CDR2 FQGNSA. TCRdb's copy holds only in-frame clones and misses some; the assay was immunoSEQ multiplex PCR. The specimen gives about 14,000 clones without singletons; the ten biggest hold 9%. This rearrangement joins TRBV7-2 to TRBJ2-2; no definite D call. The specimen was peripheral blood mononuclear cells. This TCR came from a human donor with common variable immunodeficiency. CDR3 protein: CASSLTSANTGELFF. Partial CDR3 DNA: TGTGCCAGCAGCTTAACCAGCGCGAACACCGGGGAG.